The TCR beta chain described here comes from a study of blood T cells in healthy people across ages (dated by TCRdb to 2015 to 2017). In the study overall: Template switching captured roughly one uniquely barcoded TCR beta cDNA molecule per two T cells in model experiments. The donors were divided into four age groups: young (average approximately 17 years), middle-aged (about 40), aged (about 56) and long-lived (approximately 74). Using deep sequencing normalized with unique cDNA molecular identifiers, the study measured how TCR beta repertoire diversity changes with age. For two donors (one aged 18 to 30 and one aged 80 or older), the study analyzed two additional independent replicas of 1 million unique cDNA reads from the same blood draw. To avoid experimental bias, donors of different ages were distributed randomly across sequencing lanes. The full study reports these points: Compared with the aged group, the long-lived group had more naive CD4+ T cells, fewer expanded clones and increased TCR diversity, a pattern suggesting age selection. Conclusive comparison of naive and antigen-experienced compartments was prevented by the profiling of bulk unsorted PBMCs. Observed TCR beta diversity correlated strongly with the percentage of naive T cells measured by flow cytometry. As age increased, observed TCR beta diversity per million T cells dropped in a roughly linear way, and a significant reduction was already evident by age 40. Estimates of total diversity based on one million sequenced T cells were considered lower bounds and underestimates. The CMV infection status of donors was not known, potentially confounding age-related changes in expanded clonotypes.

The 39 donors, aged about 6 to 95 years, were systemically healthy Caucasian individuals from Russia. Around 9.8 milliliters of peripheral blood were collected from each donor into EDTA-treated Vacutainer tubes. Ficoll-Paque density-gradient centrifugation was used to isolate PBMCs, with at least 6 million per sample. Trizol reagent was used to extract total RNA from the PBMCs, yielding at least 6 micrograms per sample. For every donor, an aliquot of PBMCs went through flow cytometry to measure the percentages of naive CD45RAhigh/CD27high T cells. This clonotype occurred a few times. Its cognate antigen has yet to be identified. There are no base qualities to consult, and no much larger clone falls within one base. Libraries were prepared through 5' RACE. Sequenced on an Illumina HiSeq 2500. A second PCR of about 7 to 12 cycles was run with a J-beta primer mix and a sample-barcoded 5' primer. Each TCR beta cDNA molecule received a unique molecular identifier from a template-switch 5' adaptor carrying 12 random nucleotides. At least 2.5 million CDR3-containing paired-end reads were obtained from each sample. First-strand cDNA synthesis was performed from all RNA using the Mint cDNA synthesis kit, with priming by a TRBC-specific oligonucleotide. Following uracil-DNA glycosylase treatment, all cDNA underwent a first 18-cycle PCR with the universal primers M1SS and BC2_uni_R. On the authors' methods: For normalization, 1 million high-quality reads were randomly selected from each sample, with every read carrying a distinct molecular identifier. Reads sharing molecular identifiers were discarded rather than binned into consensus sequences. CDR3 identification, clonotype clustering and error correction used MiTCR with a Q25 quality threshold and the strictest error-elimination algorithm. A nonparametric unseen species model with Euler transformation was used to estimate lower-bound total TCR beta diversity. TCRdb trimmed the raw reads at Q25, called clones with MiXCR and kept productive beta chains. Every CDR3 protein is listed once, alongside the most common genes and DNA of its rows. TCRdb, not the authors, supplied the V and J calls. The sample profile shows roughly 700,000 distinct CDR3 sequences; approximately 49% of them were found once. The ten largest clonotypes hold under 35% of the sample.

The origin of this receptor is a woman aged 60-75 years in good health. Specimen: blood.

This receptor carries the CDR3 CASRSLAGENEQFF. In nucleotide form, the sequence is TGCGCCAGCAGATCGCTAGCGGGAGAAAATGAGCAGTTCTTC. The V and J genes are TRBV5-1 and TRBJ2-1; the central 10 bases match TRBD2. The CDR3 holds 14 amino acids from the cysteine to the phenylalanine. Solely the CDR3 DNA is kept, with 42 bases framed from the first base. The germline V and J ends show losses of 5 bases and 7 bases respectively, and no gene match explains 6 bases of the junction. Sequences SGHRS (CDR1) and YFSETQ (CDR2) are obtained from the germline V gene. The CDR3 plus the reference TRBV5-1 and TRBJ2-1 genes for the other parts give the full variable domain: KAGVTQTPRYLIKTRGQQVTLSCSPISGHRSVSWYQQTPGQGLQFLFEYFSETQRNKGNFPGRFSGRQFSNSRSEMNVSTLELGDSALYLCASRSLAGENEQFFGPGTRLTVL.